This note documents a single T cell receptor (beta chain) sequence. This clonotype was recorded many times. It lacks a known antigen. The record has no base qualities; no much larger clone is one base away. The sample was run on an Illumina HiSeq 1500. In-frame beta chains were kept once TCRdb had trimmed the public reads at Q25 with fastp and called clones with MiXCR. Duplicate CDR3 protein sequences are folded into a single record with the most common DNA and genes. Recorded for this sample are fewer than 400,000 distinct CDR3 sequences; about a sixth of them occurred a single time. Approximately 10% of the sample is held by the ten biggest clonotypes. From the cysteine up to the phenylalanine, the CDR3 has a length of 14 residues. Solely the CDR3 DNA is kept, with 42 bases framed from the first base. A distance of 13 bases separates the germline ends of V and J, which lose 4 bases and 6 bases respectively.

This entry comes from a study of T cell repertoires in cytomegalovirus infection (dated by TCRdb to between 2018 and 2021). For context, the study as a whole: Because public TCR beta signatures pointed to carriage of CMV infection together with the matching HLA type, the HLA type of each donor mattered for the analysis. What the study reported, not specific to this receptor: In both this cohort and an independent 352-donor cohort, the cumulative frequency of public TCR beta family members distinguished carriers of CMV infection plus the relevant HLA type. In the ex vivo response, HLA-C-restricted CMV-specific TCR beta clonotypes were dominant, and in two of eight donors the single most frequent clonotype came from this HLA-C-restricted group.

Input material: PBMCs. The rearrangement joined TRBV12-3 or TRBV12-4 to TRBJ2-1; too little of a D gene remains to name it. This TCR came from a human donor in good health (CMV status not recorded). Some clones in this sample may be carry-over from other donors' samples. The DNA sequence reads TGTGCCAGCAGTTCGTCGTTGCGACGCAATGAGCAGTTCTTC. Translation gives CASSSSLRRNEQFF.